The 21 T cell receptor beta chains below all came from one sample that was sequenced in a study of blood T cell repertoires in COVID-19. Sequencing used immunoSEQ multiplex PCR; TCRdb keeps in-frame clones, though not all of them. Here the sample spans approximately 120,000 clones, roughly 86% being singletons. Sequenced sample: peripheral blood. The receptors here all came from a human donor in a cohort sampled during active COVID-19.

This chain uses TRBV6-5 with TRBJ2-7, with D possibly TRBD1 on 7 matching bases. Trimming shortened V by 7 bases and J by 0 bases, and 13 bases separated the two germline ends. This CDR3 has 14 amino acids. CDR1 is MNHEY and CDR2 is SVGAGI in the germline V gene. CDR3 nucleotide sequence: TGTGCCAGCATTGTCCAGGGGGGCTCCTACGAGCAGTACTTC. Translating gives CASIVQGGSYEQYF.

About this clone: One end of the junction fails to match germline, which may point to a read error. The chain uses TRBV7-7 and TRBJ2-2, with 13 positions matching TRBD2. The CDR3 consists of 16 residues. Germline values: CDR1 SSHAT, CDR2 FNYEAQ (reference sequence). The CDR3 loop is CASSRTSGRGSGELFF. CDR3 bases: TGTGCTAGCAGCAGGACTAGCGGGAGAGGTAGCGGGGAGCTGTTTTTT.

Only a few counts were recorded for this clone. The CDR3 nucleotides are TGTGCCAGCAGCCAAGATGGGGGGGCTCGGGAGACCCAGTACTTC. Protein sequence: CASSQDGGARETQYF. This chain connects TRBV4-2 to TRBJ2-5; D is perhaps TRBD2 (7 bases). CDR3 length equals 15 residues. Germline CDR1 and CDR2: LGHNA and YNFKEQ. V gave up 0 bases and J gave up 5 bases, with 13 bases separating them.

The chain links TRBV11-3 to TRBJ2-2, with D perhaps TRBD2 (5 bases). Trimming pared 2 bases from V and 1 base from J, leaving 5 bases between. Germline values: CDR1 SGHNT, CDR2 YENEEA. CDR3 size: 14 residues. CDR3 amino acids: CASSLRGNTGELFF. The DNA for the CDR3 is TGTGCCAGCAGCTTACGGGGGAACACCGGGGAGCTGTTTTTT.

The chain has TRBV19 and TRBJ1-2, with no clear D. The germline CDR1 and CDR2 sequences are LNHDA and SQIVND (reference sequence). CDR3 size: 12 residues. V gave up 6 bases and J gave up 2 bases, with 7 bases separating them. This CDR3 is CASSLDNYGYTF. The CDR3 nucleotides are TGTGCCAGTAGCCTAGACAACTATGGCTACACCTTC.

The chain joins TRBV7-2 to TRBJ2-7, with D possibly TRBD2 on 6 matching bases. The V end was cut by 1 base, the J end by 7 bases, with 11 bases between. The CDR3 contains 13 residues. CDR1 and CDR2 (germline): SGHTA, FQGNSA. The CDR3 here is CASSLDEGREQYF. CDR3 DNA: TGTGCCAGCAGCTTAGATGAGGGGAGGGAGCAGTACTTC.

The CDR3 loop is CATSREGGSLANEQFF. Here the CDR3 DNA reads TGTGCCACCAGCAGAGAAGGCGGGAGTCTCGCCAATGAGCAGTTCTTC. The chain carries TRBV15 and TRBJ2-1; 7 nucleotides match TRBD2. Germline assignment: CDR1 LNHNV and CDR2 YYDKDF (reference sequence). V lost 0 bases and J lost 6; bases outside the gene matches: 8. There are 16 residues in the CDR3.

This clone appeared a single time. The CDR3 coding sequence is TGTGCCAGCTCTCAACAGCCAAATCAGCCCCAGCATTTT. Translating gives CASSQQPNQPQHF. V usage is TRBV18 and J usage is TRBJ1-5, with D hard to call. CDR3 length: 13 residues. The V end lost 6 bases, the J end lost 4 bases, and 10 bases lay between the germline ends. Germline V gene lookup returns CDR1 KGHSH and CDR2 LQKENI.

The rearrangement uses TRBV7-8 and TRBJ1-1; D is uncertain. The CDR3 covers 13 residues. CDR1 and CDR2 from the germline V gene are SGHVS and FQNEAQ. V was shortened by 1 base and J by 2 bases, with 5 bases between the two germline ends. The CDR3 sequence: CASSLVVNTEAFF. CDR3 in DNA: TGTGCCAGCAGCTTAGTTGTAAACACTGAAGCTTTCTTT. Filled out from reference TRBV7-8 and TRBJ1-1, the complete variable domain reads GAGVSQSPRYKVAKRGQDVALRCDPISGHVSLFWYQQALGQGPEFLTYFQNEAQLDKSGLPSDRFFAERPEGSVSTLKIQRTQQEDSAVYLCASSLVVNTEAFFGQGTRLTVV.

The rearrangement uses TRBV6-5 and TRBJ2-7; TRBD2 matches 10 bases. The V segment lost 0 bases and the J segment 3 bases; nucleotides outside the gene matches: 2. Germline V CDR1 and CDR2: MNHEY, SVGAGI. The CDR3 extends over 15 amino acids. The CDR3 sequence is CASSYSLAGVYEQYF. The DNA for the CDR3 is TGTGCCAGCAGTTACTCCCTAGCGGGGGTCTACGAGCAGTACTTC.

The chain combines TRBV27 with TRBJ1-2, with 8 bases identical to TRBD1. The V gene end was trimmed by 6 bases and the J gene end by 0 bases; junction bases not matched to a gene: 6. This CDR3 is built from 15 residues. The germline CDR1 and CDR2 sequences are MNHEY and SMNVEV (reference sequence). The CDR3 nucleotides are TGTGCCAGCAGCCAGGGGGCCAGATCTAACTATGGCTACACCTTC. Translated: CASSQGARSNYGYTF.

The rearrangement joins TRBV9 to TRBJ2-2; TRBD2 agrees at 8 bases. From germline, CDR1 is SGDLS and CDR2 YYNGEE. After removal of 3 bases from V and 5 bases from J, the junction contained 9 bases not matched to a gene. The CDR3 loop spans 16 amino acids. CDR3 loop: CASSAYSGLVTGELFF. CDR3 sequence (DNA): TGTGCCAGCAGCGCCTATTCGGGACTAGTAACCGGGGAGCTGTTTTTT.

The genes are TRBV28 and TRBJ1-3, with D perhaps TRBD1 (6 bases). Germline V gene data show CDR1 as MDHEN and CDR2 as SYDVKM. Trimming left V 4 bases short and J 2 bases short, with 12 bases between. The CDR3 is made up of 15 amino acids. The CDR3 DNA reads as TGTGCCAGCAGTTCCGGGACAATAACTGGAAACACCATATATTTT. Translated, it gives CASSSGTITGNTIYF.

In the case of this clone: Distinct nucleotide sequences in the sample also encode this CDR3. The V gene is TRBV6-5, the J gene TRBJ2-5; D is ambiguous. Looked up from germline, CDR1 is MNHEY and CDR2 is SVGAGI. Trimming left V 6 bases short and J 3 bases short, with 5 bases between. The CDR3 loop spans 11 amino acids. The CDR3 spells CASSQKETQYF. The CDR3 DNA sequence: TGTGCCAGCAGCCAGAAAGAGACCCAGTACTTC.

The rearrangement links TRBV10-3 to TRBJ2-7; TRBD1 aligns across 7 bases. Trimming took 6 bases from V and 2 from J; bases not matched to a gene: 7. The CDR3 sequence is 14 residues long. The V gene's germline CDR1 is ENHRY and CDR2 SYGVKD. CDR3 amino acids: CAISEQGKPYEQYF. CDR3 coding DNA: TGTGCCATCAGCGAACAGGGGAAACCCTACGAGCAGTACTTC.

The chain employs TRBV6-5 and TRBJ2-7; 9 nucleotides match TRBD1. The CDR3 runs 14 residues. Losses at the gene ends were 2 bases for V and 4 bases for J; bases not matched to a gene: 3. Per the germline V gene, CDR1 is MNHEY and CDR2 is SVGAGI. Here the CDR3 reads CASSYGTGKYEQYF. The CDR3 region has the DNA TGTGCCAGCAGTTACGGGACAGGGAAGTACGAGCAGTACTTC.

As DNA, the CDR3 is TGTGCCAGCAGCTTAGTGCAGGGGGCGAATCAGCCCCAGCATTTT. This encodes CASSLVQGANQPQHF. J is TRBJ1-5 and V is TRBV7-6; TRBD1 agrees at 8 bases. The CDR3 is 15 amino acids. The V gene's germline CDR1 is SGHVS and CDR2 FNYEAQ. Unmatched junction bases numbered 3, after V lost 1 base and J lost 4 bases.

This clone was seen a handful of times. The chain combines TRBV19 with TRBJ1-5; 7 bases fit TRBD1. Germline assignment: CDR1 LNHDA and CDR2 SQIVND (reference sequence). This CDR3 comprises 17 residues. J gave up 0 bases and V 1 base, and 6 bases lay outside the gene matches. The CDR3 spells CASSIGLAGGSNQPQHF. CDR3 DNA sequence: TGTGCCAGTAGTATAGGGCTGGCAGGGGGTAGCAATCAGCCCCAGCATTTT.

This clone was seen a single time. The chain has TRBV28 and TRBJ2-7; 8 bases fit TRBD1. Germline V gene lookup returns CDR1 MDHEN and CDR2 SYDVKM. The length of the CDR3 is 14 residues. The ends lost 6 bases at V and 6 bases at J; junction bases unmatched: 10. The CDR3 loop reads CASRVDRGQGEQYF. In nucleotides, the CDR3 is TGTGCCAGCAGGGTAGACAGGGGTCAAGGCGAGCAGTACTTC.

The chain has TRBV12-3 or TRBV12-4 and TRBJ1-2; unclear D gene. This CDR3 contains 12 residues. V lost 3 bases and J lost 5, with 7 bases in between. CDR3 loop: CASSLRRYGYTF. CDR3 bases: TGTGCCAGCAGTTTGCGGCGATATGGCTACACCTTC.

The DNA for the CDR3 is TGTGCCAGCAGCCCCACCGGGACAGGGTATTTGTGGAACACTGAAGCTTTCTTT. Encoded protein: CASSPTGTGYLWNTEAFF. V is TRBV7-9 and J is TRBJ1-1; 9 nucleotides line up with TRBD1. CDR3 length equals 18 residues. Germline CDR1 is SEHNR and CDR2 is FQNEAQ (reference sequence). V was clipped by 5 bases and J by 1 base; unmatched bases: 14. Full variable domain (remainder filled in from reference TRBV7-9 and TRBJ1-1): DTGVSQNPRHKITKRGQNVTFRCDPISEHNRLYWYRQTLGQGPEFLTYFQNEAQLEKSRLLSDRFSAERPKGSFSTLEIQRTEQGDSAMYLCASSPTGTGYLWNTEAFFGQGTRLTVV.